Sequencing of this TCR beta chain was carried out in a study of blood T cells in healthy people across ages. Study information: Template-switching capture recovered about one barcoded beta molecule per two T cells. General study findings and limits: The CMV status of each donor remained undetermined, and this could have confounded shifts in expanded clonotypes.

The study recruited healthy Caucasian donors from Russia who were aged roughly 6 to 95. Every sample had a minimum of 6.5 million PBMCs isolated. V was trimmed by 3 bases and J by 0 bases, leaving 15 bases between them. This CDR3 has 16 residues. A second PCR, run for roughly 7 to 11 cycles, used a sample-barcoded 5' primer plus a J-beta primer mix. TCRdb passed the 5' RACE reads through MiXCR, listing each CDR3 protein once. The sample consists of over 1,500,000 distinct CDR3 sequences, more than 35% of them appearing once. A remark on this clonotype: Its antigen is unknown.

The source is a human donor in good health. The J gene is TRBJ2-7, the V gene TRBV12-3 or TRBV12-4; no definite D call. Sequencing was carried out using blood. CDR3: CASSLGWGGTSYEQYF. The CDR3 nucleotides are TGTGCCAGCAGTTTGGGGTGGGGTGGTACCTCCTACGAGCAGTACTTC.